The 7 T cell receptor beta chains below come from one sample, sequenced in a study of T and B cells in COVID-19 patients. From blood, roughly 220-550 ng of genomic DNA served as TRB template. BIOMED2 TRB-A/B primer pools were used in multiplex TRB PCR. Each CDR3 protein gets one entry after TCRdb re-called the multiplex PCR reads with MiXCR. The sample lists 8,500 to 10,000 distinct CDR3 sequences, roughly 31% occurring once. Sequencing was performed on blood. All receptors come from a human donor who had recovered from COVID-19.

This chain connects TRBV6-5 to TRBJ1-1; D remains unclear. Trimming took 0 bases from V and 1 from J, leaving 15 bases between them. The CDR3 is made up of 17 amino acids. Looked up from germline, CDR1 is MNHEY and CDR2 is SVGAGI. The CDR3 spells CASSYSRSPLRNTEAFF. The DNA for the CDR3 is TGTGCCAGCAGTTACTCGAGAAGTCCATTGAGGAACACTGAAGCTTTCTTT.

A few counts support this clonotype. This sequence joins TRBV15 and TRBJ1-1; D remains ambiguous. Looked up from germline, CDR1 is LNHNV and CDR2 is YYDKDF (reference sequence). The CDR3 totals 16 residues. Trimming shortened V by 0 bases and J by 6 bases, and 17 bases separated the two germline ends. For the CDR3, the DNA is TGTGCCACCAGCAGAGATCGGAGGTCTTATCAGGCTGAAGCTTTCTTT. The encoded protein is CATSRDRRSYQAEAFF.

As to this clonotype: A much larger clone differs by one base, so this may be a read error. The chain has TRBV19 and TRBJ1-4; D is unresolved. The CDR3 extends over 15 amino acids. Germline V gives CDR1 LNHDA, CDR2 SQIVND (reference sequence). The CDR3 reads CASTLDGSFNEKPFF. The DNA for the CDR3 is TGTGCCAGTACCCTCGACGGCAGCTTTAATGAAAAACCGTTTTTT.

This clonotype is judged medium-sized. The rearrangement joins TRBV6-5 to TRBJ1-2; D gene unclear. CDR1 is MNHEY, CDR2 SVGAGI, per germline. CDR3 length: 14 amino acids. With 2 bases removed from V and 6 bases from J, the gap between germline ends came to 13 bases. CDR3 nucleotides: TGTGCCAGCAGTTACGCGCTACAATCCGATGGCTACACCTTC. As protein: CASSYALQSDGYTF.

This clonotype was seen more than once but under ten times. The V gene is TRBV6-5, the J gene TRBJ1-1; 7 bases align to TRBD1. Trimming took 6 bases from V and 4 from J; bases not matched to a gene: 8. This CDR3 spans 14 amino acids. The germline V gene encodes CDR1 MNHEY and CDR2 SVGAGI. As DNA, the CDR3 is TGTGCCAGCAGGGACAGGCCGAAACTCACTGAAGCTTTCTTT. Its protein product is CASRDRPKLTEAFF.

Turning to this clonotype: A read error may be the cause here, since a much bigger clone is one base away. J is TRBJ2-3 and V is TRBV6-5, with 8 bases aligning to TRBD2. Looked up from germline, CDR1 is MNHEY and CDR2 is SVGAGI. The CDR3 extends over 16 amino acids. For the CDR3, the DNA is TGTGCCAGCAGTTACCCCGCGGGGGGCCTCACAGATACGCAGTGTTTT. It is translated as CASSYPAGGLTDTQCF.

By frequency in the sample, this clonotype is medium-sized. The chain carries TRBV5-6 and TRBJ2-1, with 8 nucleotides matching TRBD1. The J segment lost 9 bases and the V segment lost 4 bases, leaving 6 bases of the junction unmatched. This CDR3 contains 13 residues. Per germline, CDR1 SGHDT and CDR2 YYEEEE. DNA of the CDR3: TGTGCCAGCAGCCGACAGGGGCGGAGTGAGCAGTTCTTC. Translating gives CASSRQGRSEQFF.